The clone carrying this T cell receptor (beta chain) was counted many times. This sample was included in a study of blood T cells in healthy people across ages. This CDR3 is 16 amino acids long. V was pared by 0 bases and J by 1 base, with 13 bases between. Germline V gives CDR1 SGHRS, CDR2 YFSETQ. Using a J-beta primer mix together with a sample-barcoded 5' primer, a second PCR was run for roughly 7 to 11 cycles. Each CDR3 protein is one row after TCRdb ran MiXCR on the 5' RACE reads. The table records 550,000 to 750,000 distinct CDR3 sequences, under 25% of them present only once. This receptor was identified in a man between 65 and 80 years old in good health. Material: blood. The chain links TRBV5-1 to TRBJ1-1, with D possibly being TRBD1 (6 bases). The DNA of the CDR3 is TGCGCCAGCAGCTTGGGTGCAGGGGCTACGAACACTGAAGCTTTCTTT. This sequence encodes CASSLGAGATNTEAFF.